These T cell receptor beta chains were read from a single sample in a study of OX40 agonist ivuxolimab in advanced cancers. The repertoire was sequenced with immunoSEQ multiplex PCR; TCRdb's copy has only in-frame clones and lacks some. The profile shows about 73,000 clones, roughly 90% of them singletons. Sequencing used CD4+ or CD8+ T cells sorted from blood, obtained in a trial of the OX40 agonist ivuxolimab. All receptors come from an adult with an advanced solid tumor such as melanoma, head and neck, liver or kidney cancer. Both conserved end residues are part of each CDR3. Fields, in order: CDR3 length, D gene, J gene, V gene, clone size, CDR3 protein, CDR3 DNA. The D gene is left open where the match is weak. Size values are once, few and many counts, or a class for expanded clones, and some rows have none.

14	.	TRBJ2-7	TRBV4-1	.	CASSQGDLPHEQYF	TGCGCCAGCAGCCAAGGGGACTTGCCCCACGAGCAGTACTTC
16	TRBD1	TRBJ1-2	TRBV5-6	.	CASSLALQTGSYGYTF	TGTGCCAGCAGCTTGGCCCTTCAGACAGGGAGCTATGGCTACACCTTC
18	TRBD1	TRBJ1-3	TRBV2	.	CASSRGTGGLLSGNTIYF	TGTGCCAGCAGCAGAGGGACAGGGGGTCTTCTCTCTGGAAACACCATATATTTT
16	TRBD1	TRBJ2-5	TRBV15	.	CATSRDLDRAEETQYF	TGTGCCACCAGCAGAGATCTTGACAGGGCAGAAGAGACCCAGTACTTC
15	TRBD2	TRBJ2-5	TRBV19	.	CASSISGGGQETQYF	TGTGCCAGTAGTATTAGCGGGGGGGGACAAGAGACCCAGTACTTC
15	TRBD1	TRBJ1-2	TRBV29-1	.	CSVRLVVAGGDGYTF	TGCAGCGTCCGGCTCGTAGTTGCAGGGGGCGATGGCTACACCTTC
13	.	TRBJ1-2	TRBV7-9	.	CASSLGTAYGYTF	TGTGCCAGCAGCTTAGGGACGGCTTATGGCTACACCTTC
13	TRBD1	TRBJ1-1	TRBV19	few	CASRDRGNTEAFF	TGTGCCAGTAGGGACAGGGGGAACACTGAAGCTTTCTTT
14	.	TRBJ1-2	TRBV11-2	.	CASSQAGGWYGYTF	TGTGCCAGCAGCCAGGCAGGAGGGTGGTATGGCTACACCTTC
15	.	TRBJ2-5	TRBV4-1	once	CASSNQEKGQETQYF	TGCGCCAGCAGCAATCAAGAGAAAGGTCAAGAGACCCAGTACTTC
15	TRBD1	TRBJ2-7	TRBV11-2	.	CASSSKGGQGDEQYF	TGTGCCAGCAGCTCAAAGGGGGGACAGGGTGACGAGCAGTACTTC
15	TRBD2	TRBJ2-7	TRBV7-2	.	CASSLAGLAAYEQYF	TGTGCCAGCAGCTTAGCGGGCCTAGCGGCCTACGAGCAGTACTTC
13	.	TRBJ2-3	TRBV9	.	CASSVGGQDTQYF	TGTGCCAGCAGCGTAGGGGGGCAAGATACGCAGTATTTT
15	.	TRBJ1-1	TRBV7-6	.	CASSLGPIGHTEAFF	TGTGCCAGCAGCTTAGGCCCCATCGGGCACACTGAAGCTTTCTTT
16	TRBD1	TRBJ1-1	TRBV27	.	CASRLRDRGKSTEAFF	TGTGCCAGCAGACTTAGGGACAGGGGTAAGAGTACTGAAGCTTTCTTT
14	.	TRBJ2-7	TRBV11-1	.	CASSPVWGTYEQYF	TGTGCCAGCAGCCCCGTCTGGGGAACCTACGAGCAGTACTTC
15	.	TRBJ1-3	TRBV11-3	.	CASSLGWGSGNTIYF	TGTGCCAGCAGCCTCGGGTGGGGCTCTGGAAACACCATATATTTT
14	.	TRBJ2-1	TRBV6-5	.	CASNVDGAYNEQFF	TGTGCCAGCAACGTCGACGGAGCCTACAATGAGCAGTTCTTC
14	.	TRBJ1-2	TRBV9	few	CASSVGGVNYGYTF	TGTGCCAGCAGCGTAGGGGGGGTTAACTATGGCTACACCTTC
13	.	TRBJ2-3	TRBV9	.	CASSEQLSDTQYF	TGTGCCAGCAGCGAACAACTGTCGGATACGCAGTATTTT
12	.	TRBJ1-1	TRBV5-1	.	CASSPPGSEAFF	TGCGCCAGCAGCCCCCCAGGTAGTGAAGCTTTCTTT
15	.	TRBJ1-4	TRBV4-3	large	CASSQTWGGGEKLFF	TGCGCCAGCAGCCAAACCTGGGGGGGAGGTGAAAAACTGTTTTTT
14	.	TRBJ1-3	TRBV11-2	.	CASSLEYSLDTIYF	TGTGCCAGCAGCTTAGAGTATAGTCTGGACACCATATATTTT
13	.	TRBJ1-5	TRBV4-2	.	CASSRDPNQPQHF	TGTGCCAGCAGCCGGGATCCCAATCAGCCCCAGCATTTT
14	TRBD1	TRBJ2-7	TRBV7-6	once	CASSAGTGAYEQYF	TGTGCCAGCAGCGCCGGGACAGGGGCCTACGAGCAGTACTTC
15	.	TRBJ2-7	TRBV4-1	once	CASSQAAGASYEQYF	TGCGCCAGCAGCCAAGCCGCGGGGGCCTCCTACGAGCAGTACTTC
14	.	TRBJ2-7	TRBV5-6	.	CASSFGEPFYEQYF	TGTGCCAGCAGCTTTGGAGAACCTTTCTACGAGCAGTACTTC
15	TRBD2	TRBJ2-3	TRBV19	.	CASSILRGGSDTQYF	TGTGCCAGTAGTATCTTGCGGGGGGGGTCAGATACGCAGTATTTT
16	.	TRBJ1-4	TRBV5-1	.	CASSLTGPTTNEKLFF	TGCGCCAGCAGCTTGACAGGTCCTACAACTAATGAAAAACTGTTTTTT
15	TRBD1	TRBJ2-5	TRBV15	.	CATSFRRQGSETQYF	TGTGCCACCAGCTTTCGAAGACAGGGGTCGGAGACCCAGTACTTC
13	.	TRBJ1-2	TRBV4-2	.	CASSHGTNYGYTF	TGTGCCAGCAGCCACGGTACTAACTATGGCTACACCTTC
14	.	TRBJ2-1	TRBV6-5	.	CASSFREGYNEQFF	TGTGCCAGCAGTTTTAGGGAAGGGTACAATGAGCAGTTCTTC
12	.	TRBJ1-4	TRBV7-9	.	CASSLREEKLFF	TGTGCCAGCAGCTTAAGGGAGGAAAAACTGTTTTTT
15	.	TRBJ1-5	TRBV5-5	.	CASSLTIGSNQPQHF	TGTGCCAGCAGCTTGACGATTGGGAGCAATCAGCCCCAGCATTTT
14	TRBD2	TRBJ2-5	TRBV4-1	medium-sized	CASSHPGLEETQYF	TGCGCCAGCAGCCACCCGGGACTAGAAGAGACCCAGTACTTC
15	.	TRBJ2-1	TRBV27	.	CASSLGLSSYNEQFF	TGTGCCAGCAGTTTAGGGTTGAGCTCCTACAATGAGCAGTTCTTC
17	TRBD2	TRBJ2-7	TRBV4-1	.	CASSQLLSGAPPYEQYF	TGCGCCAGCAGCCAACTCCTGAGCGGGGCACCACCCTACGAGCAGTACTTC
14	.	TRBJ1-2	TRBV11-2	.	CASSLVGQGYGYTF	TGTGCCAGCAGCTTAGTTGGGCAGGGGTATGGCTACACCTTC
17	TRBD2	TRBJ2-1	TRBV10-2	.	CASLRTSGGASYNEQFF	TGCGCCAGCCTCCGGACTAGCGGGGGGGCGTCCTACAATGAGCAGTTCTTC
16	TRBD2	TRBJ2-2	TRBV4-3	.	CASSEGLVTNTGELFF	TGCGCCAGCAGCGAGGGACTAGTGACGAACACCGGGGAGCTGTTTTTT
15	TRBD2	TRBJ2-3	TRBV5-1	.	CASKDWLAATDTQYF	TGCGCCAGCAAGGACTGGCTAGCGGCCACAGATACGCAGTATTTT
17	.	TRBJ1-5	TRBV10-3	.	CAISEVARLEGNQPQHF	TGTGCCATCAGTGAGGTTGCGCGGTTAGAGGGCAATCAGCCCCAGCATTTT
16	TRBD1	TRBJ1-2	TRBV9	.	CASSVVSAGGIYGYTF	TGTGCCAGCAGCGTAGTATCGGCAGGGGGAATCTATGGCTACACCTTC
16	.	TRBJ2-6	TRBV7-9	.	CASSVNSGAGANVLTF	TGTGCCAGCAGCGTGAACTCAGGGGCGGGGGCCAACGTCCTGACTTTC
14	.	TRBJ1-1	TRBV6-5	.	CASSLRTENTEAFF	TGTGCCAGCAGTCTCCGGACTGAGAACACTGAAGCTTTCTTT
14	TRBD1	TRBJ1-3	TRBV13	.	CASSPDRGGNTIYF	TGTGCCAGCAGCCCGGACAGGGGGGGAAACACCATATATTTT
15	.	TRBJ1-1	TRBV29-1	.	CSVGPRGGDYSEAFF	TGCAGCGTTGGACCTCGAGGGGGGGATTACTCTGAAGCTTTCTTT
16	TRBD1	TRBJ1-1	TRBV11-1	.	CASSLIDRGHNTEAFF	TGTGCCAGCAGCTTAATTGACAGGGGGCATAACACTGAAGCTTTCTTT
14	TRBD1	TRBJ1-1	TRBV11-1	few	CASSLGPGGTEAFF	TGTGCCAGCAGCTTAGGTCCAGGGGGGACTGAAGCTTTCTTT